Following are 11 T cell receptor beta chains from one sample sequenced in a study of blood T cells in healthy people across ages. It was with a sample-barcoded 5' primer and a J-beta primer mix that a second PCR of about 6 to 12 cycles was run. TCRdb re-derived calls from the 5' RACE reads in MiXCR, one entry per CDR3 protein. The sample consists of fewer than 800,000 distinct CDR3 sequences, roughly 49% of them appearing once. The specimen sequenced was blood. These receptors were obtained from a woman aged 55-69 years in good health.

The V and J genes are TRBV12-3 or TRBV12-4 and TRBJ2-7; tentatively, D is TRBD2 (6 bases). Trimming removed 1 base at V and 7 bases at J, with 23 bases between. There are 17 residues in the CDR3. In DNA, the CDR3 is TGTGCCAGCAGTTTAGATATAGCGGAGAGCTCCTACAATGAGCAGTACTTC. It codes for CASSLDIAESSYNEQYF.

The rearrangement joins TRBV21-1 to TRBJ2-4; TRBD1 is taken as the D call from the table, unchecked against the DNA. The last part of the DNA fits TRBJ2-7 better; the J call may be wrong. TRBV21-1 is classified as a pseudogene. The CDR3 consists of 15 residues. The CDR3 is CASSKRGQDIDEQYF. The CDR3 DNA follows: TGTGCCAGCAGCAAACGGGGACAGGATATCGACGAGCAGTACTTC.

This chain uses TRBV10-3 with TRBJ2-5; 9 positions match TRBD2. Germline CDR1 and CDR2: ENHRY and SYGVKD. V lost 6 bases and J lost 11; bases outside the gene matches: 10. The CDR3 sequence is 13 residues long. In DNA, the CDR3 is TGTGCCATCAGCACCGGGACTAGCAGTGAGCAGTACTTC. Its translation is CAISTGTSSEQYF.

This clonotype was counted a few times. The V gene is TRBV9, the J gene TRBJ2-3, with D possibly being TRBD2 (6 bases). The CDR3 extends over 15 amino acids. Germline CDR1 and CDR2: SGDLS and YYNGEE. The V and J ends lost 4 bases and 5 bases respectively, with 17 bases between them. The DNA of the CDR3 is TGTGCCAGCAGCCCTCGGCGTCACGGGGGAGATACGCAGTATTTT. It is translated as CASSPRRHGGDTQYF.

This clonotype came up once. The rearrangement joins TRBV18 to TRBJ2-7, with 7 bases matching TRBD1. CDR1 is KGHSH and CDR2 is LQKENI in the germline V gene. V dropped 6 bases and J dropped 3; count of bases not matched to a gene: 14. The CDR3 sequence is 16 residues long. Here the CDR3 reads CASSPTSSGQIYEQYF. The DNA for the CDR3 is TGTGCCAGCTCGCCCACGTCATCGGGACAGATCTACGAGCAGTACTTC.

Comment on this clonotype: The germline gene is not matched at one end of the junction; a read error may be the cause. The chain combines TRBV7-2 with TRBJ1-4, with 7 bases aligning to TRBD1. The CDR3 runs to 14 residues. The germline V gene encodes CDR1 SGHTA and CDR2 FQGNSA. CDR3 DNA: TGTGCCGGCAGCTTAGGAGGGGGCGCGGAAAGACTGTTTTTT. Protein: CAGSLGGGAERLFF.

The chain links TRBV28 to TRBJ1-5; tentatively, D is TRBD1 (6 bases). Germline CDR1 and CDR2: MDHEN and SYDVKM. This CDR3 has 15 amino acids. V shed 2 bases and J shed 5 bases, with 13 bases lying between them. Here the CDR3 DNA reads TGTGCCAGCAGTTTACTGGGGGGCTCGGATCAGCCCCAGCATTTT. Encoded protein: CASSLLGGSDQPQHF.

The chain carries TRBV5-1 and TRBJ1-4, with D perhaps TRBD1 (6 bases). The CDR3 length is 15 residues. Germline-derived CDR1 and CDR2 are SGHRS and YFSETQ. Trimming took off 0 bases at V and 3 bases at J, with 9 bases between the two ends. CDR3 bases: TGCGCCAGCAGCTTGGCAGGGACACCTAATGAAAAACTGTTTTTT. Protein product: CASSLAGTPNEKLFF. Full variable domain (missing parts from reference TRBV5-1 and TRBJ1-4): KAGVTQTPRYLIKTRGQQVTLSCSPISGHRSVSWYQQTPGQGLQFLFEYFSETQRNKGNFPGRFSGRQFSNSRSEMNVSTLELGDSALYLCASSLAGTPNEKLFFGSGTQLSVL.

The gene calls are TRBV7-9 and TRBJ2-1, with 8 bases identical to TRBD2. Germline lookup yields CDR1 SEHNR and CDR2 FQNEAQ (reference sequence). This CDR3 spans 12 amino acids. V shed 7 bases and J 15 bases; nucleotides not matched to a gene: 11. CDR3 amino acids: CASTQAGGRLFF. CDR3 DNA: TGTGCCAGCACTCAGGCGGGAGGAAGATTGTTCTTC.

The CDR3 here is CASSVTGMVNEQYF. CDR3 coding DNA: TGCGCCAGCAGCGTAACAGGGATGGTCAACGAGCAGTACTTC. V and J are TRBV5-1 and TRBJ2-7, with TRBD1 as a possible D gene (6 bases). Trimming took 4 bases from V and 5 from J, leaving 16 bases between them. CDR1 and CDR2 (germline): SGHRS, YFSETQ. This CDR3 spans 14 amino acids.

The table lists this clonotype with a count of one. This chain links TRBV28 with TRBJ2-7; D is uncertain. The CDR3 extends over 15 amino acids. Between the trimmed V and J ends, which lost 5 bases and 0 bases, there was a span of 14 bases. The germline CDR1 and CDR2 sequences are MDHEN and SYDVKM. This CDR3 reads CASSPRGTVSYEQYF. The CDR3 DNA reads TGTGCCAGCAGTCCCCGTGGTACAGTCTCCTACGAGCAGTACTTC.